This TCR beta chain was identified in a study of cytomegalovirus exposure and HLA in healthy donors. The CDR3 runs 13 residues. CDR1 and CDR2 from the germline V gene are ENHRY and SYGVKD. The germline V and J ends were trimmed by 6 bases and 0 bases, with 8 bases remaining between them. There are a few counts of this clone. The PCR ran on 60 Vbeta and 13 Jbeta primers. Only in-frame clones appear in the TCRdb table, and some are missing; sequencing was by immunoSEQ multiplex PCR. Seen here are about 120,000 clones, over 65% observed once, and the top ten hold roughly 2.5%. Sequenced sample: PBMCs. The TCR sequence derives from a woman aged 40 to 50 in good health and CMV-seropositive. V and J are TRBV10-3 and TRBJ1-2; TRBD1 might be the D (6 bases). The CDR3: CAIRDSTNYGYTF. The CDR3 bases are TGTGCCATCAGGGACAGCACTAACTATGGCTACACCTTC.